The 14 T cell receptor beta chains listed next were all sequenced from one sample in a study of T cell changes during pregnancy in multiple sclerosis. Repertoires were generated with immunoSEQ multiplex PCR, while TCRdb's copy carries only in-frame clones and drops some. The data show 69,000 or so clones, over 75% seen once. The starting material was CD4+ T cells from peripheral blood mononuclear cells, obtained in the third trimester of pregnancy. These receptors were collected from a female donor in good health, enrolled as a control in a pregnancy study.

The genes are TRBV18 and TRBJ1-2; 9 bases are shared with TRBD1. Trimming took 3 bases from V and 3 from J; bases not matched to a gene: 5. The CDR3 runs to 15 residues. Germline V gene lookup returns CDR1 KGHSH and CDR2 LQKENI. The CDR3 nucleotides read TGTGCCAGCTCACCCCGGACAGGGGCAGACTATGGCTACACCTTC. This encodes CASSPRTGADYGYTF.

V and J are TRBV29-1 and TRBJ2-2, with 9 bases matching TRBD1. With 7 bases clipped from V and 3 bases from J, the junction kept 6 bases outside the gene matches. This CDR3 comprises 14 residues. CDR1 is SQVTM, CDR2 ANQGSEA, per germline. CDR3 loop: CSAGRDRDTGELFF. In nucleotides, the CDR3 is TGCAGCGCTGGGAGGGACAGGGACACCGGGGAGCTGTTTTTT.

The chain recombines TRBV5-1 with TRBJ1-5; D is uncertain. Germline values: CDR1 SGHRS, CDR2 YFSETQ. V was shortened by 3 bases and J by 5 bases, with 15 bases between the two germline ends. The CDR3 consists of 15 residues. The CDR3 DNA reads as TGCGCCAGCAGCTCAGATCCCGGGATCTATCAGCCCCAGCATTTT. Amino acids: CASSSDPGIYQPQHF. Full variable domain (outside the CDR3, taken from reference TRBV5-1 and TRBJ1-5): KAGVTQTPRYLIKTRGQQVTLSCSPISGHRSVSWYQQTPGQGLQFLFEYFSETQRNKGNFPGRFSGRQFSNSRSEMNVSTLELGDSALYLCASSSDPGIYQPQHFGDGTRLSIL.

The V and J genes are TRBV5-1 and TRBJ2-1, with D maybe TRBD1 (6 bases). The CDR3 is 12 residues long. V was trimmed by 8 bases and J by 1 base, leaving 7 bases between them. Germline loops: CDR1 SGHRS, CDR2 YFSETQ. In nucleotides, the CDR3 is TGCGCCAGTACAGGGTCCTACAATGAGCAGTTCTTC. Its translation is CASTGSYNEQFF.

V is TRBV4-3 and J is TRBJ1-1; D is unclear. V dropped 0 bases and J dropped 3 bases, with 5 bases sitting between them. This CDR3 is built from 13 residues. Germline assignment: CDR1 LGHNA and CDR2 YSLEER. CDR3: CASSQDRDTEAFF. CDR3 bases: TGCGCCAGCAGCCAAGATCGGGACACTGAAGCTTTCTTT.

V is TRBV25-1 and J is TRBJ2-1, with 9 bases matching TRBD2. V lost 3 bases to trimming and J lost 7 bases; unmatched junction nucleotides: 16. The CDR3 covers 18 residues. Germline CDR1 and CDR2: MGHDK and SYGVNS. The CDR3 DNA sequence: TGTGCCAGCAGTGAGAGGTGGGCTAGCGGGGCCCTAAGGAATGAGCAGTTCTTC. This gives the protein CASSERWASGALRNEQFF.

This sequence joins TRBV7-9 and TRBJ1-4; D is possibly TRBD1 (6 bases). Germline V gives CDR1 SEHNR, CDR2 FQNEAQ (reference sequence). There are 13 residues in the CDR3. V lost 5 bases and J 8 bases, leaving 12 bases between the germline ends. The CDR3 coding sequence is TGTGCCAGCAGCACCGGGACATTCGAAAAACTGTTTTTT. Translation: CASSTGTFEKLFF.

The chain joins TRBV19 to TRBJ2-1; 9 bases are a match to TRBD2. Losses at the gene ends were 0 bases for V and 5 bases for J; bases not matched to a gene: 8. The V gene's germline CDR1 is LNHDA and CDR2 SQIVND (reference sequence). The CDR3 has 17 residues. The CDR3 sequence is CASSIDLWLAGNNEQFF. Written as DNA, the CDR3 is TGTGCCAGTAGTATAGATCTATGGCTAGCGGGGAACAATGAGCAGTTCTTC. The entire variable domain, with the rest obtained from reference TRBV19 and TRBJ2-1, is as follows: DGGITQSPKYLFRKEGQNVTLSCEQNLNHDAMYWYRQDPGQGLRLIYYSQIVNDFQKGDIAEGYSVSREKKESFPLTVTSAQKNPTAFYLCASSIDLWLAGNNEQFFGPGTRLTVL.

V is TRBV30 and J is TRBJ2-6; D is ambiguous. V dropped 0 bases and J dropped 0 bases, with 12 bases sitting between them. The CDR3 spans 17 residues. Germline values: CDR1 GTSNPN, CDR2 SVGIG (reference sequence). The CDR3 region is CAWSVLFQVSGANVLTF. Here the CDR3 DNA reads TGTGCCTGGAGTGTACTATTTCAAGTCTCTGGGGCCAACGTCCTGACTTTC.

This chain uses TRBV30 with TRBJ1-4; weak D call: TRBD1 (6 bases). V gave up 0 bases and J gave up 7 bases, with 6 bases separating them. CDR3 length equals 12 residues. Per germline, CDR1 GTSNPN and CDR2 SVGIG (reference sequence). The CDR3 sequence: CAWSVQGEKLFF. CDR3 sequence (DNA): TGTGCCTGGAGTGTACAGGGTGAAAAACTGTTTTTT.

The CDR3 loop reads CASSPPARGGNNEQFF. In DNA, the CDR3 is TGTGCCAGCTCACCACCGGCGCGGGGGGGCAACAATGAGCAGTTCTTC. V is TRBV18 and J is TRBJ2-1, with 9 positions matching TRBD2. The ends lost 0 bases at V and 5 bases at J; junction bases unmatched: 5. This CDR3 contains 16 residues. The germline gives CDR1 KGHSH, CDR2 LQKENI.

This rearrangement joins TRBV2 to TRBJ2-2, with D tentatively TRBD2 (6 bases). This CDR3 has 14 residues. Germline V gene sequence: CDR1 SNHLY, CDR2 FYNNEI. The V and J ends lost 7 bases and 2 bases respectively, with 11 bases between them. CDR3: CASKEGSNTGELFF. The CDR3 region has the DNA TGTGCCAGCAAGGAGGGTTCCAACACCGGGGAGCTGTTTTTT. Full variable domain (remainder filled in from reference TRBV2 and TRBJ2-2): EPEVTQTPSHQVTQMGQEVILRCVPISNHLYFYWYRQILGQKVEFLVSFYNNEISEKSEIFDDQFSVERPDGSNFTLKIRSTKLEDSAMYFCASKEGSNTGELFFGEGSRLTVL.

The gene calls are TRBV7-6 and TRBJ1-2, with 8 bases identical to TRBD1. CDR1 is SGHVS and CDR2 is FNYEAQ in the germline V gene. The CDR3 length is 12 residues. With V trimmed by 5 bases and J by 8 bases, 4 bases remained unmatched. This CDR3 is CASSRDRLGYTF. The DNA for the CDR3 is TGTGCCAGCAGCCGGGACAGGCTAGGCTACACCTTC.

This rearrangement joins TRBV7-2 to TRBJ2-1; 10 nucleotides line up with TRBD2. The CDR3 has 15 residues. Germline CDR1 is SGHTA and CDR2 is FQGNSA. V dropped 2 bases and J dropped 4; count of bases not matched to a gene: 2. Here the CDR3 reads CASSLQAGGYNEQFF. CDR3 coding DNA: TGTGCCAGCAGCTTACAAGCGGGGGGGTACAATGAGCAGTTCTTC. Looking up the rest from reference TRBV7-2 and TRBJ2-1 gives the full variable domain: GAGVSQSPSNKVTEKGKDVELRCDPISGHTALYWYRQSLGQGLEFLIYFQGNSAPDKSGLPSDRFSAERTGGSVSTLTIQRTQQEDSAVYLCASSLQAGGYNEQFFGPGTRLTVL.